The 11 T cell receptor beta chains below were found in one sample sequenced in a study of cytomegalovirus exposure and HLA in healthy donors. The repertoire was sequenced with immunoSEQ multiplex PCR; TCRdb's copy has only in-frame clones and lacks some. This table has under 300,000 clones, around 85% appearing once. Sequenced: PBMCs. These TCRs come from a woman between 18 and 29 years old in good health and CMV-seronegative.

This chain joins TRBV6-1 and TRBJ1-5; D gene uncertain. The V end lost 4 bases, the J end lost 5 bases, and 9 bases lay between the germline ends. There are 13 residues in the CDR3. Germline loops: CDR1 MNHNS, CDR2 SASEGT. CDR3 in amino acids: CASSVEAYQPQHF. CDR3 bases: TGTGCCAGCAGTGTGGAGGCGTATCAGCCCCAGCATTTT.

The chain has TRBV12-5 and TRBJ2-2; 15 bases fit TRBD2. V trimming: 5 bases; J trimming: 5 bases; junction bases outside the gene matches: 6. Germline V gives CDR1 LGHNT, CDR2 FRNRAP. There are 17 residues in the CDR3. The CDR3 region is CASGMGLAGGRTGELFF. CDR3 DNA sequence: TGTGCTAGTGGTATGGGACTAGCGGGAGGACGGACCGGGGAGCTGTTTTTT.

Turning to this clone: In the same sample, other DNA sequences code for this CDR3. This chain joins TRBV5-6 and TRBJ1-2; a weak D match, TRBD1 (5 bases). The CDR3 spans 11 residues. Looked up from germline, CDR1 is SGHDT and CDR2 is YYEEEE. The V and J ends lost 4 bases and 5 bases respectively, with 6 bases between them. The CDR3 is CASSPGYGYTF. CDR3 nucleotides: TGTGCCAGCAGCCCAGGGTATGGCTACACCTTC.

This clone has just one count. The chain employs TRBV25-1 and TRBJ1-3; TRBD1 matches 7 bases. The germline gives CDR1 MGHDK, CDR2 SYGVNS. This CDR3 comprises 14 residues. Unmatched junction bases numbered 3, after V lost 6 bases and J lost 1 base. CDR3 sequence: CASSSGGSGNTIYF. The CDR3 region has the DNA TGTGCCAGCAGCTCAGGGGGATCTGGAAACACCATATATTTT.

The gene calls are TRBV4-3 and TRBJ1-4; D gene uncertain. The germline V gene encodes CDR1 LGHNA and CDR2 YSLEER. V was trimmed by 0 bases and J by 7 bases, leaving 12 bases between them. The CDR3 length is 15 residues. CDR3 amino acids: CASSQESSGGEKLFF. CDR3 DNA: TGCGCCAGCAGCCAAGAATCCAGTGGAGGTGAAAAACTGTTTTTT.

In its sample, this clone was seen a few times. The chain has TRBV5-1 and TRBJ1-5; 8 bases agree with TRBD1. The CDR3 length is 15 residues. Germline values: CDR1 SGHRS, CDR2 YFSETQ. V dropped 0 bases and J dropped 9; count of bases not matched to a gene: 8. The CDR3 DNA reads TGCGCCAGCAGCTTGGACAGGGGGGCCTTTTGGCCCCAGCATTTT. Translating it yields CASSLDRGAFWPQHF.

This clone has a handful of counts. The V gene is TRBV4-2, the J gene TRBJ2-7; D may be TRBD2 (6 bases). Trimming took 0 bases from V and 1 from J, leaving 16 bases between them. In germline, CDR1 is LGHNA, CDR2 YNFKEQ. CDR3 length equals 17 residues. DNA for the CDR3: TGTGCCAGCAGCCAAGATGTCTCCAGCGGGCTGTCCTACGAGCAGTACTTC. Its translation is CASSQDVSSGLSYEQYF.

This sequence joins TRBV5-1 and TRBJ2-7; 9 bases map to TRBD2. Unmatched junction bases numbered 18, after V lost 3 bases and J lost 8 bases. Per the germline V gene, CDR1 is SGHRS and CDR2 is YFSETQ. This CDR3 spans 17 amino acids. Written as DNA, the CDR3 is TGCGCCAGCAGCTGGGGCTCCTCGGGACTAGCAGAATCTAAGCAGTACTTC. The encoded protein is CASSWGSSGLAESKQYF.

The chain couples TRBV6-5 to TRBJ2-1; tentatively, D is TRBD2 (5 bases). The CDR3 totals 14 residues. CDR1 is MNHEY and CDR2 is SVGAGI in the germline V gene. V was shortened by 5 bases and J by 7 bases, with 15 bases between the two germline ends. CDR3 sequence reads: CASSHRGTGNEQFF. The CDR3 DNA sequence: TGTGCCAGCAGTCACCGGGGAACTGGGAATGAGCAGTTCTTC.

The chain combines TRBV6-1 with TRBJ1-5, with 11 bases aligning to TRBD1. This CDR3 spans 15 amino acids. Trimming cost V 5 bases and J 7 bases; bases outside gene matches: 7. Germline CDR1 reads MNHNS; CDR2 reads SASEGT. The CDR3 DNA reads TGTGCCAGCAGTCAAGGGACAGGGGGTGGACAGCCCCAGCATTTT. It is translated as CASSQGTGGGQPQHF.

The CDR3 spells CAWSGGQGSGYTF. CDR3 nucleotides: TGTGCCTGGAGTGGGGGACAGGGCTCTGGCTACACCTTC. This chain joins TRBV30 and TRBJ1-2, with 9 bases aligning to TRBD1. The junction had 4 bases not matched to a gene; V was cut back by 1 base and J by 7 bases. The CDR3 has 13 residues. Germline lookup yields CDR1 GTSNPN and CDR2 SVGIG (reference sequence).